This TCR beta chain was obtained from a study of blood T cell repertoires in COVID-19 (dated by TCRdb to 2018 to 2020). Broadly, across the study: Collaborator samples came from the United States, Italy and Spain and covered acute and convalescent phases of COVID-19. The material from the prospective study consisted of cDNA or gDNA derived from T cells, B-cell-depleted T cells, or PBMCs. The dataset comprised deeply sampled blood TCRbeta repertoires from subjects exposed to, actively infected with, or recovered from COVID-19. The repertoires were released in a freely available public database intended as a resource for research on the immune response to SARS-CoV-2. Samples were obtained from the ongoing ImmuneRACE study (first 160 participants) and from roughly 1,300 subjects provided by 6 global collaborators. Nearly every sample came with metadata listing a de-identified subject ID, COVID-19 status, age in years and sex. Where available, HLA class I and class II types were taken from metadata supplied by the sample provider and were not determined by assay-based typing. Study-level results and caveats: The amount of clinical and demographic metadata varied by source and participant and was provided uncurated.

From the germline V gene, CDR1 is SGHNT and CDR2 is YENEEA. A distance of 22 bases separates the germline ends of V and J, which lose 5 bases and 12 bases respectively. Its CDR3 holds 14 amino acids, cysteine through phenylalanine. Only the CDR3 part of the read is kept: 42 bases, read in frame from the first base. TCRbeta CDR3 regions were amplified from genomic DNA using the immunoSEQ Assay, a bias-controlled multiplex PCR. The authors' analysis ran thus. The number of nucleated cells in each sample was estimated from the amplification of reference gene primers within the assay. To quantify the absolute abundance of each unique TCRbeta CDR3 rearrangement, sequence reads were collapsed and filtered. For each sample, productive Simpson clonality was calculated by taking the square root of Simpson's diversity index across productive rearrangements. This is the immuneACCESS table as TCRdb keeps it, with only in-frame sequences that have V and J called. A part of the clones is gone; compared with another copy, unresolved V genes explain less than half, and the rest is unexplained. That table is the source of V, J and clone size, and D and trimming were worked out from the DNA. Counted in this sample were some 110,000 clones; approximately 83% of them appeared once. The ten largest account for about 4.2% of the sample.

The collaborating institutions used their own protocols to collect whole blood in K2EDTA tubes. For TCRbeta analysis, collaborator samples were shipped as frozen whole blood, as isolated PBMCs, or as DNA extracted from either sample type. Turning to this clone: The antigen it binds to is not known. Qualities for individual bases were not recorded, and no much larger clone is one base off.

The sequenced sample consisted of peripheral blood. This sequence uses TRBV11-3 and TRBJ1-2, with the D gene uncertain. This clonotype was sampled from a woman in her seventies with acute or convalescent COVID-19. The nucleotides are TGTGCCAGCAGCCCCCGGTGGGCGGAGGGTGATCACACCTTC. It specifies CASSPRWAEGDHTF. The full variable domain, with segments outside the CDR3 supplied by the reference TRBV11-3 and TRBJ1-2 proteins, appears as EAGVVQSPRYKIIEKKQPVAFWCNPISGHNTLYWYLQNLGQGPELLIRYENEEAVDDSQLPKDRFSAERLKGVDSTLKIQPAELGDSAVYLCASSPRWAEGDHTFGSGTRLTVV.